Listed here are 3 T cell receptor beta chains from one sample, sequenced in a study of blood T cells in healthy people across ages. Then a second PCR, running roughly 6 to 11 cycles, was carried out with a sample-barcoded 5' primer and a J-beta primer mix. Using its own MiXCR run on the 5' RACE reads, TCRdb lists one record per CDR3 protein. The sample has roughly 800,000 distinct CDR3 sequences; 36% are singletons. Sequences were obtained from blood. The receptors here all came from a young man in good health.

In DNA form, the CDR3 reads TGCAGTGCTAGAGACGACAGCCGCAATCAGCCCCAGCATTTT. This codes for CSARDDSRNQPQHF. The genes are TRBV20-1 and TRBJ1-5; a weak D match, TRBD1 (5 bases). The CDR3 is 14 residues long. Trimming left V 0 bases short and J 2 bases short, with 8 bases between. Per the germline V gene, CDR1 is DFQATT and CDR2 is SNEGSKA (reference sequence).

The chain joins TRBV29-1 to TRBJ2-1; no definite D call. Looked up from germline, CDR1 is SQVTM and CDR2 is ANQGSEA. This CDR3 contains 11 residues. The V end lost 4 bases, the J end lost 6 bases, and 7 bases lay between the germline ends. Here the CDR3 DNA reads TGCAGCGTTGGTTCTCTCAATGAGCAGTTCTTC. This gives the protein CSVGSLNEQFF.

The V and J genes are TRBV6-6 and TRBJ1-4, with D hard to call. Per the germline V gene, CDR1 is MNHNY and CDR2 is SVGAGI (reference sequence). The CDR3 is 15 amino acids. V shed 1 base and J shed 10 bases, with 16 bases lying between them. The CDR3, as DNA: TGTGCCAGCAGTTACTTGGTCGGCGTTGAGGGAAAACTGTTTTTT. Amino acids: CASSYLVGVEGKLFF.